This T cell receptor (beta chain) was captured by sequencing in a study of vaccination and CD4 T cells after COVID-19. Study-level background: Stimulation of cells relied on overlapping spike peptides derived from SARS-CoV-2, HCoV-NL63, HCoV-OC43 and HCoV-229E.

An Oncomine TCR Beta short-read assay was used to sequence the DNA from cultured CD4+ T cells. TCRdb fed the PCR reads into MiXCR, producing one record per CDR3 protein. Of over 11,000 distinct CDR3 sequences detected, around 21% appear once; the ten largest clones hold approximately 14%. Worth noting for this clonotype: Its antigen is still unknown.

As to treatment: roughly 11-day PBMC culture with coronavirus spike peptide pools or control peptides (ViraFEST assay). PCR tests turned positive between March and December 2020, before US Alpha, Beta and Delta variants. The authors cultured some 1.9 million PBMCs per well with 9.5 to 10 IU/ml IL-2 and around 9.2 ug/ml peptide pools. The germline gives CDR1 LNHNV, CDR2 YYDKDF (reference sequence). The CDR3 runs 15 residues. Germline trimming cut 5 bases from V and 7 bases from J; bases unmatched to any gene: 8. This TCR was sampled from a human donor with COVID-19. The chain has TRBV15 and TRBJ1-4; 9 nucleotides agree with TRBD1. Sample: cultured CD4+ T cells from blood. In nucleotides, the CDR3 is TGTGCCACCAGCGGAAGCACAGGGGGCGTTGAAAAACTGTTTTTT. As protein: CATSGSTGGVEKLFF.